The clone carrying this T cell receptor (beta chain) was counted many times. What was amplified from RNA transcripts were TCR beta CDR3 regions. Using the HTBI primer set, a first-round RT-PCR was run on the TCR CDR3. TCRdb processed the multiplex PCR reads anew with MiXCR; each CDR3 protein has one entry. The sample contains about 620,000 distinct CDR3 sequences, about 17% of which appear only once. Hyperthyroidism was newly diagnosed in patients aged 18 to 65 (duration under 2 months). The data were obtained in a study of T cells in Graves' hyperthyroidism and ophthalmopathy. V gave up 7 bases and J gave up 8 bases; unmatched junction bases: 10. The CDR3 runs to 14 residues. Germline values: CDR1 MNHNS, CDR2 SASEGT.

The sequence was collected from a woman in her 30s with Graves' hyperthyroidism. The chain joins TRBV6-1 to TRBJ2-1; the match to TRBD2 covers 8 bases. The sequencing input was blood. The chain's CDR3 is CASKGTSPSDEQFF. The CDR3 nucleotides are TGTGCCAGCAAAGGGACTAGTCCTAGCGATGAGCAGTTCTTC.